This T cell receptor (beta chain) came from a study of cytomegalovirus exposure and HLA in healthy donors. General study points: Common viral pathogens seemed, in a later analysis, to connect with several of the most significant clusters. Cytomegalovirus status was reportedly diagnosed by the classifier with high sensitivity and specificity.

As regards this clone: Antigen specificity is unknown. A read error may account for a junction end that differs from germline.

The PCR ran on 60 Vbeta and 13 Jbeta primers. Using immunoSEQ multiplex PCR, the repertoire was profiled, and TCRdb retains in-frame clones only, with some absent. Of about 77,000 clones in the sample, nearly 80% are singletons; the top ten hold 4% to 4.5%. CDR1 MDHEN and CDR2 SYDVKM come from the germline V gene. This CDR3 region has 16 residues. The clonotype comes from a man aged 40-49 years in good health and CMV-seronegative. V is TRBV28 and J is TRBJ2-1, with D perhaps matching TRBD2 (6 bases). Material for sequencing was PBMCs. The CDR3 reads CASSLVGGSSYNEQFF. In DNA form, the CDR3 reads TGTGCTAGCAGTTTAGTCGGGGGAAGCTCCTACAATGAGCAGTTCTTC.